Sequencing of this T cell receptor (beta chain) was carried out in a study of shared clonotypes between healthy human individuals. The germline V gene has CDR1 LNHDA and CDR2 SQIVND (reference sequence). Trimming cost V 3 bases and J 6 bases, with 9 bases left between them. The CDR3 covers 13 residues. Genomic DNA belonging to each subset was distributed in equal measure over several immunoSEQ plates. With ten immunoSEQ deep assay plates, unsorted PBMC DNA underwent sequencing. Measured with immunoSEQ multiplex PCR; TCRdb has only the in-frame clones, and not every one. The sample has roughly 510,000 clones, 75% to 80% seen once.

The chain uses TRBV19 and TRBJ1-5, with D possibly matching TRBD1 (5 bases). Material for sequencing was PBMCs. This receptor was identified in a woman aged 40-49 years in good health. Some clones in this sample may be carry-over from other donors' samples. CDR3 sequence reads: CASSMGVAQPQHF. In DNA form, the CDR3 reads TGTGCCAGTAGTATGGGGGTGGCTCAGCCCCAGCATTTT.